Each of the 18 T cell receptor beta chains below was sequenced from the same sample in a study of blood T cell repertoires in COVID-19. Method: immunoSEQ multiplex PCR; TCRdb's copy keeps in-frame clones and lacks some. The data hold over 150,000 clones, with approximately 80% observed a single time. The sequenced material came from peripheral blood. The origin of the receptors is a woman between 35 and 50 years old with COVID-19, enrolled during active disease.

The V and J genes are TRBV5-4 and TRBJ2-4; 9 nucleotides align to TRBD1. V lost 6 bases to trimming and J lost 4 bases; unmatched junction nucleotides: 2. Germline CDR1 and CDR2: SGHNT and YYREEE (reference sequence). CDR3 size: 13 residues. CDR3 DNA: TGTGCCAGCAACGGACAGGGGAAAAACATTCAGTACTTC. Translating it yields CASNGQGKNIQYF.

The rearrangement links TRBV19 to TRBJ2-5; D is possibly TRBD2 (6 bases). This CDR3 comprises 13 residues. V was trimmed by 3 bases and J by 8 bases, leaving 13 bases between them. Germline V lookup: CDR1 LNHDA, CDR2 SQIVND (reference sequence). CDR3 nucleotide sequence: TGTGCCAGTAGTATCACTAGCCAGGATACCCAGTACTTC. Its translation: CASSITSQDTQYF.

The rearrangement joins TRBV5-4 to TRBJ1-1; D is possibly TRBD1 (5 bases). Germline CDR1 and CDR2: SGHNT and YYREEE (reference sequence). Trimming removed 2 bases from V and 4 bases from J, with 9 bases in between. The CDR3 is made up of 13 amino acids. The chain's CDR3 is CASSFKGRTEAFF. In DNA, the CDR3 is TGTGCCAGCAGCTTTAAGGGGCGCACTGAAGCTTTCTTT. The complete variable domain, with remaining parts taken from reference TRBV5-4 and TRBJ1-1, reads ETGVTQSPTHLIKTRGQQVTLRCSSQSGHNTVSWYQQALGQGPQFIFQYYREEENGRGNFPPRFSGLQFPNYSSELNVNALELDDSALYLCASSFKGRTEAFFGQGTRLTVV.

The chain joins TRBV19 to TRBJ1-1; D unresolved. The CDR3 spans 12 residues. The germline gives CDR1 LNHDA, CDR2 SQIVND (reference sequence). The ends were cut back, 5 bases at V and 3 bases at J, with 7 bases in the middle. The CDR3, as DNA: TGTGCCAGTAGTTGGGCGTACACTGAAGCTTTCTTT. Translating it yields CASSWAYTEAFF. Full variable domain (missing parts from reference TRBV19 and TRBJ1-1): DGGITQSPKYLFRKEGQNVTLSCEQNLNHDAMYWYRQDPGQGLRLIYYSQIVNDFQKGDIAEGYSVSREKKESFPLTVTSAQKNPTAFYLCASSWAYTEAFFGQGTRLTVV.

There are a few counts of this clone. The rearrangement links TRBV5-1 to TRBJ1-4, with 7 bases identical to TRBD1. CDR1 and CDR2 (germline): SGHRS, YFSETQ. The CDR3 extends over 14 amino acids. V lost 4 bases and J lost 6; bases outside the gene matches: 6. The CDR3 DNA follows: TGCGCCAGCAGCGCAGGACAGGACTATGAAAAACTGTTTTTT. Translated: CASSAGQDYEKLFF. Supplemented by reference TRBV5-1 and TRBJ1-4, the full variable domain reads KAGVTQTPRYLIKTRGQQVTLSCSPISGHRSVSWYQQTPGQGLQFLFEYFSETQRNKGNFPGRFSGRQFSNSRSEMNVSTLELGDSALYLCASSAGQDYEKLFFGSGTQLSVL.

The V and J genes are TRBV6-4 and TRBJ2-7; the D gene is possibly TRBD2 (6 bases). Trimming cost V 3 bases and J 0 bases, with 12 bases left between them. The germline V gene has CDR1 MRHNA and CDR2 SNTAGT. This CDR3 has 15 amino acids. The CDR3, as DNA: TGTGCCAGCAGTGAAGGGACTGGCCCCTCCTACGAGCAGTACTTC. It is translated as CASSEGTGPSYEQYF.

The chain combines TRBV28 with TRBJ1-1; 9 nucleotides align to TRBD1. With V trimmed by 8 bases and J by 8 bases, 12 bases remained unmatched. Looked up from germline, CDR1 is MDHEN and CDR2 is SYDVKM. The CDR3 spans 14 residues. This chain's CDR3 is CASALTGGSAEAFF. The DNA for the CDR3 is TGTGCCAGCGCCTTAACAGGGGGCAGTGCGGAAGCTTTCTTT.

CDR3 DNA: TGTGCCAGCTCACCGACAGGGATGAATAGCAATCAGCCCCAGCATTTT. Encoded protein: CASSPTGMNSNQPQHF. The chain couples TRBV18 to TRBJ1-5, with 7 bases that match TRBD1. Germline V gives CDR1 KGHSH, CDR2 LQKENI. The CDR3 has 16 residues. V shed 3 bases, J shed 0 bases, and the junction held 5 bases outside the gene matches.

J is TRBJ1-1 and V is TRBV10-1; D not resolved. Per the germline V gene, CDR1 is WNHNN and CDR2 is SYGVQD (reference sequence). CDR3 size: 14 residues. V gave up 3 bases and J gave up 5 bases, with 13 bases separating them. The DNA for the CDR3 is TGCGCCAGCAGTGACCCAGGACGGGAGACTGAAGCTTTCTTT. Protein: CASSDPGRETEAFF.

Comment on this clone: At one end, the junction sequence differs from germline, possibly due to a read error. The rearrangement uses TRBV2 and TRBJ1-2, with D unresolved. CDR3 size: 13 residues. Germline values: CDR1 SNHLY, CDR2 FYNNEI. The CDR3 loop is CASREGGNYGYTF. Written as DNA, the CDR3 is TGTGCCAGCAGAGAAGGCGGGAACTATGGCTACACCTTC.

This chain links TRBV11-2 with TRBJ1-6; 8 bases line up with TRBD1. The ends lost 6 bases at V and 10 bases at J; junction bases unmatched: 11. The germline CDR1 and CDR2 sequences are SGHAT and FQNNGV. CDR3 length equals 15 residues. For the CDR3, the DNA is TGTGCCAGCAGACCACGGACAGGGAGGTTCTCACCCCTCCACTTT. As protein: CASRPRTGRFSPLHF. The whole variable domain, filled in from reference TRBV11-2 and TRBJ1-6, reads EAGVAQSPRYKIIEKRQSVAFWCNPISGHATLYWYQQILGQGPKLLIQFQNNGVVDDSQLPKDRFSAERLKGVDSTLKIQPAKLEDSAVYLCASRPRTGRFSPLHFGNGTRLTVT.

V and J are TRBV5-6 and TRBJ2-7; TRBD1 matches at 7 bases. The CDR3 covers 13 residues. J lost 1 base, V lost 4 bases, and 2 bases had no gene match. CDR1 SGHDT and CDR2 YYEEEE come from the germline V gene. This chain's CDR3 is CASSPTGSYEQYF. CDR3 nucleotides: TGTGCCAGCAGCCCGACAGGGTCCTACGAGCAGTACTTC.

Only one count was recorded for this clone. The CDR3 reads CASIGTGSGNTIYF. The CDR3 DNA sequence: TGTGCCAGCATTGGGACAGGGTCTGGAAACACCATATATTTT. The chain joins TRBV2 to TRBJ1-3, with TRBD1 matching 9 bases. V lost 7 bases and J lost 1; bases outside the gene matches: 2. CDR1 is SNHLY, CDR2 FYNNEI, per germline. The CDR3 contains 14 residues.

The V and J genes are TRBV6-6 and TRBJ2-2; 7 positions agree with TRBD1. The CDR3 consists of 15 residues. Germline V gene sequence: CDR1 MNHNY, CDR2 SVGAGI (reference sequence). V lost 6 bases, J lost 3 bases, and 7 bases stayed unmatched. In nucleotides, the CDR3 is TGTGCCAGCAGGGGGACAGTGTCGGACACCGGGGAGCTGTTTTTT. Translating gives CASRGTVSDTGELFF.

This chain joins TRBV4-1 and TRBJ2-7; 10 nucleotides align to TRBD2. This CDR3 has 16 amino acids. The trim removed 1 base at V and 4 bases at J, leaving 7 bases unmatched. Germline lookup yields CDR1 MGHRA and CDR2 YSYEKL. The CDR3, as DNA: TGCGCCAGCAGCCAAGCAGCGTCTAGCGGGAGTTACGAGCAGTACTTC. Translation gives CASSQAASSGSYEQYF.

This clone was seen just once. This sequence joins TRBV9 and TRBJ1-2; possible D gene TRBD1, 5 bases. Germline V gene data show CDR1 as SGDLS and CDR2 as YYNGEE. V was pared by 6 bases and J by 14 bases, with 14 bases between. CDR3 size: 10 residues. The CDR3 here is CASKGSRATF. As DNA, the CDR3 is TGTGCCAGCAAGGGGTCTCGTGCGACCTTC.

This clone has a single count. This chain connects TRBV28 to TRBJ2-7, with D perhaps matching TRBD2 (5 bases). V was trimmed by 4 bases and J by 2 bases, leaving 18 bases between them. Germline V lookup: CDR1 MDHEN, CDR2 SYDVKM. This CDR3 is built from 16 residues. CDR3 bases: TGTGCCAGCAGTTCGGACCGGAGGACGGAGACCTACGAGCAGTACTTC. Its protein is CASSSDRRTETYEQYF.

This clone showed up just a few times. The CDR3 sequence: CASSFEGDYNSPLHF. As DNA, the CDR3 is TGTGCCAGCAGTTTCGAAGGGGACTATAATTCACCCCTCCACTTT. The chain couples TRBV28 to TRBJ1-6, with a weak D call TRBD1 (5 bases). Germline V gives CDR1 MDHEN, CDR2 SYDVKM. Trimming took off 3 bases at V and 3 bases at J, with 9 bases between the two ends. The CDR3 has 15 residues.